Reported below is one T cell receptor beta chain. Its specificity is unknown. The sample originates from a study of T cell repertoires in cytomegalovirus infection. Study at large: Matching HLA type and CMV infection were both indicated by public TCR beta signatures. Whole-study results and caveats: Pooled public TCR beta family frequency picked out CMV carriers with the relevant HLA.

This CDR3 contains 16 residues. J lost 7 bases, V lost 4 bases, and 11 bases had no gene match. The germline gives CDR1 LGHDT, CDR2 YNNKEL (reference sequence). TCRdb re-derived calls from the reads in MiXCR, one entry per CDR3 protein. Of 55,000 to 70,000 distinct CDR3 sequences in the sample, approximately 24% were seen once. The V gene is TRBV3-1, the J gene TRBJ2-4; TRBD2 matches 9 bases. This receptor was identified in a human donor in good health (CMV status not recorded). Some clones in this sample may be carry-over from other donors' samples. The sequencing input was PBMCs, sequenced either directly or after in vitro stimulation (not recorded which). CDR3 nucleotide sequence: TGTGCCAGCAGCCCCTCGTCGCGACTAGCGGAGAACATTCAGTACTTC. Its protein product is CASSPSSRLAENIQYF.